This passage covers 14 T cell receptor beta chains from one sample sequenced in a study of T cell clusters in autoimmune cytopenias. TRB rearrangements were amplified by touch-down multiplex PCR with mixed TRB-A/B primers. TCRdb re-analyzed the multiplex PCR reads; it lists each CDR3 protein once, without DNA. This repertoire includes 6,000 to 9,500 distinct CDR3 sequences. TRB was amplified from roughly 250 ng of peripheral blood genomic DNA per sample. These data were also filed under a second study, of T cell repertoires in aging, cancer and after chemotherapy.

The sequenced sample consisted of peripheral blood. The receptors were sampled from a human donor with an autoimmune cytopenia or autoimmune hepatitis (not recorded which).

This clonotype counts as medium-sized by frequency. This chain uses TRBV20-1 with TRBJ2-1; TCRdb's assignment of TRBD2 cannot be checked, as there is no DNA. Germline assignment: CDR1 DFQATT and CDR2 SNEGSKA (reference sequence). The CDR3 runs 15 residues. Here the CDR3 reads CSATGIGGRFNEQFF.

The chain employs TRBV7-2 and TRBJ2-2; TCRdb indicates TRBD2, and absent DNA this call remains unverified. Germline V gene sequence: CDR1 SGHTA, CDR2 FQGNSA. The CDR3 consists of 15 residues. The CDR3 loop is CASSLDAGGTGELFF. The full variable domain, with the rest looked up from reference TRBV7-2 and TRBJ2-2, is GAGVSQSPSNKVTEKGKDVELRCDPISGHTALYWYRQSLGQGLEFLIYFQGNSAPDKSGLPSDRFSAERTGGSVSTLTIQRTQQEDSAVYLCASSLDAGGTGELFFGEGSRLTVL.

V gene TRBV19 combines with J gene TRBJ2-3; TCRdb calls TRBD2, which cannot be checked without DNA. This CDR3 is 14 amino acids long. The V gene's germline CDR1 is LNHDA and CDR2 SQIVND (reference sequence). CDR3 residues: CASSNRAFQDTQYF.

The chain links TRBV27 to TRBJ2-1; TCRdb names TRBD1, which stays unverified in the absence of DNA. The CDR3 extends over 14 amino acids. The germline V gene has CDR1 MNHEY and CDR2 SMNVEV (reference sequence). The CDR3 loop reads CASSMGQLYNEQFF.

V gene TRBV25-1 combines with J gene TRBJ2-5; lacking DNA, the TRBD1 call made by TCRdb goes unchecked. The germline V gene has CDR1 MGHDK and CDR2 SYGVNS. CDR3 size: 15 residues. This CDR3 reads CASSLGQRWGETQYF.

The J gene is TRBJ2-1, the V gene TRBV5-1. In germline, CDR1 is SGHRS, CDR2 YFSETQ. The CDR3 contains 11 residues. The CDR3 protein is CASRTHNEQFF.

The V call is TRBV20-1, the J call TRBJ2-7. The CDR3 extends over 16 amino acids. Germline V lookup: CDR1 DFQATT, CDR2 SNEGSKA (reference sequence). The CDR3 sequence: CSATANDETLSYEQYF.

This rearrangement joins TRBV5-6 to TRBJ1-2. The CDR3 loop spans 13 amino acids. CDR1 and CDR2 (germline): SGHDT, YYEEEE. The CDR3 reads CASKGSSNYGYTF.

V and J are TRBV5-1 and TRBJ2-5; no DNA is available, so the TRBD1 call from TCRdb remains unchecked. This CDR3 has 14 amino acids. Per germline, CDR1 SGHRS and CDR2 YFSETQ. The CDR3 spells CASSPGGAKETQYF.

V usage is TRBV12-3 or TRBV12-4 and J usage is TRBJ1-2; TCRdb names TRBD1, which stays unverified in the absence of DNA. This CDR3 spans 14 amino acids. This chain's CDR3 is CASSLGQINYGYTF.

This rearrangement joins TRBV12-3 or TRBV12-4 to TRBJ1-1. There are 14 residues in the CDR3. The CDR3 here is CASSNYPAYTEAFF.

CDR3 sequence reads: CASSLGGRAGLRETQYF. V usage is TRBV11-2 and J usage is TRBJ2-5; the TRBD2 assignment by TCRdb is unverifiable without DNA. The CDR3 spans 17 residues. Germline values: CDR1 SGHAT, CDR2 FQNNGV.

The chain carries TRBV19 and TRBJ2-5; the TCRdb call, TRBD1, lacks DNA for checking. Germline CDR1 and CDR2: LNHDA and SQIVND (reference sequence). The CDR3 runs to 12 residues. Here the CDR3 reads CASSMEGGTQYF. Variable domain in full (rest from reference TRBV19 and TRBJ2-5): DGGITQSPKYLFRKEGQNVTLSCEQNLNHDAMYWYRQDPGQGLRLIYYSQIVNDFQKGDIAEGYSVSREKKESFPLTVTSAQKNPTAFYLCASSMEGGTQYFGPGTRLLVL.

The CDR3 loop reads CASSQEATTVPDTQYF. The V call is TRBV4-2, the J call TRBJ2-3; there is no DNA to check the TCRdb D call of TRBD2. The CDR3 runs to 16 residues. Germline lookup yields CDR1 LGHNA and CDR2 YNFKEQ.